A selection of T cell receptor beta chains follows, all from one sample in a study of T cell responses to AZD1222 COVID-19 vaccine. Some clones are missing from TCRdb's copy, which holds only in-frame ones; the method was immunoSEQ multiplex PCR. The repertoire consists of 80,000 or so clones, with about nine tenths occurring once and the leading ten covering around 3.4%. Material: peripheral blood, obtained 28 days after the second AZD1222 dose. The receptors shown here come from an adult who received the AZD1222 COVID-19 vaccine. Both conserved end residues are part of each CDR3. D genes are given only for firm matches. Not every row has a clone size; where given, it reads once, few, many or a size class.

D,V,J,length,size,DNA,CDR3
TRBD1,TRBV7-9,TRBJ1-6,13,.,TGTGCCAGCAGCTTAACAGGGGAATCACCCCTCCACTTT,CASSLTGESPLHF
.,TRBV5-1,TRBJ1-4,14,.,TGCGCCAGCAGCCAACAGCCAAGCAATGAAAAACTGTTTTTT,CASSQQPSNEKLFF
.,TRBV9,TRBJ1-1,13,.,TGTGCCAGCAGCCCAACGGGATGGGGGGAGGCTTTCTTT,CASSPTGWGEAFF
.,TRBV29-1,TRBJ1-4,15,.,TGCAGCGCCCGGCCGCCCGGAGCCCATAATGAAAAACTGTTTTTT,CSARPPGAHNEKLFF
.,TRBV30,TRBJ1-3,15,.,TGTGCCTGGATCTCCAAGGGTGGCTCTGGAAACACCATATATTTT,CAWISKGGSGNTIYF
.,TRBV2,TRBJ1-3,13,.,TGTGCCAGCAGTTACGAGGGGAGGTGGACCATATATTTT,CASSYEGRWTIYF
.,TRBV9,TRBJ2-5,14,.,TGTGCCAGCAGCGTAGGGCCCCCCCAAGAGACCCAGTACTTC,CASSVGPPQETQYF
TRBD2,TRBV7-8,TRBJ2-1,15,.,TGTGCCAGCAGCTCGACTAGCGGGGGGGCAGAGGAGCAGTTCTTC,CASSSTSGGAEEQFF
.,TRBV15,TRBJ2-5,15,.,TGTGCCACCAGCAGAGATCCGGGGGCGCAAGAGACCCAGTACTTC,CATSRDPGAQETQYF
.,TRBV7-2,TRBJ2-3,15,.,TGTGCCAGCAGCTTAGAGGGCAGTTCTCCAGATACGCAGTATTTT,CASSLEGSSPDTQYF
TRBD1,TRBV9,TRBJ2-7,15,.,TGTGCCAGCAGCGTAGGTCTGACAGGGGGATACGAGCAGTACTTC,CASSVGLTGGYEQYF
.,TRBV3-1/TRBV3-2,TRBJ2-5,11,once,TGTGCCAGCAGCCTAGCGGAGACCCAGTACTTC,CASSLAETQYF
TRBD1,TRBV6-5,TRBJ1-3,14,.,TGTGCCAGCAGTAGACAGGGTAAAGGAAACACCATATATTTT,CASSRQGKGNTIYF
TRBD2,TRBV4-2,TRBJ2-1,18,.,TGTGCCAGCAGCCTGGAGACTAGCGGTTCGAGCTCCTACAATGAGCAGTTCTTC,CASSLETSGSSSYNEQFF
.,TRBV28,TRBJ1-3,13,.,TGTGCGACTAACAGGGTGGCTGGAAACACCATATATTTT,CATNRVAGNTIYF
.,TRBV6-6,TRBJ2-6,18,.,TGTGCCAGCAGTCCCCTGCGAGGAGTAACAGGGGGGGCCAACGTCCTGACTTTC,CASSPLRGVTGGANVLTF
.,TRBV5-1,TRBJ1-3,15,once,TGCGCCAGCAGCCTCTTCGGGGCCTCTGGAAACACCATATATTTT,CASSLFGASGNTIYF
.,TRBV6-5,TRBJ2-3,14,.,TGTGCCAGCAATGCGGGACAAAGCACAGATACGCAGTATTTT,CASNAGQSTDTQYF
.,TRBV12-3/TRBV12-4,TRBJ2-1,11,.,TGTGCCAGCAGTTTAGGGAATGAGCAGTTCTTC,CASSLGNEQFF
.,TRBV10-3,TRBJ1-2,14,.,TGTGCCATCAGTCAGGGCGCCACTAACTATGGCTACACCTTC,CAISQGATNYGYTF
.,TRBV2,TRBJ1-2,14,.,TGTGCCAGCAGCAGCCTCCGCGGTACCTATGGCTACACCTTC,CASSSLRGTYGYTF
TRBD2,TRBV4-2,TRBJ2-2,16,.,TGTGCCAGCAGCCAACCTAGCGGGAGTGTCACCGGGGAGCTGTTTTTT,CASSQPSGSVTGELFF
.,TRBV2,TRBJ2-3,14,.,TGTGCCAGCAGTGTAGGGGTATTGCCAGATACGCAGTATTTT,CASSVGVLPDTQYF
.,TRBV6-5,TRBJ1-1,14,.,TGTGCCAGCAGTTATGAGCGACCGAACACTGAAGCTTTCTTT,CASSYERPNTEAFF
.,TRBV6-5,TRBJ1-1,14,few,TGTGCCAGCAGTTACGGACCAGGCATTACTGAAGCTTTCTTT,CASSYGPGITEAFF
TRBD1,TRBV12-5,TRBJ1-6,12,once,TGTGCTAGTGGTCAACAGGGGGGACCCCTCCACTTT,CASGQQGGPLHF
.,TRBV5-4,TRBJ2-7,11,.,TGTGCCAGCAGCTTCCAGGGGAAGCAGTACTTC,CASSFQGKQYF
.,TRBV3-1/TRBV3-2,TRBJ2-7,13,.,TGTGCCAGCAGCCAAGCCCAGACCTACGAGCAGTACTTC,CASSQAQTYEQYF
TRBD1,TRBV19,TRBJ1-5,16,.,TGTGCCAGTGGACAGGGTCGAGTATTATCCAATCAGCCCCAGCATTTT,CASGQGRVLSNQPQHF
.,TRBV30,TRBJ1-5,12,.,TGTGCCTGGAGTGTATGGGAAGGGCCCCAGCATTTT,CAWSVWEGPQHF
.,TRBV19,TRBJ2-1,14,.,TGTGCCAGTAGTATGGCTCGCTCCTACAATGAGCAGTTCTTC,CASSMARSYNEQFF
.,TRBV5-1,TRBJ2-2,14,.,TGCGCCAGCAGCCCGGAAAACACAGCCGGGGAGCTGTTTTTT,CASSPENTAGELFF
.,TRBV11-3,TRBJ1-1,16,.,TGTGCCAGCAGCTTAGTAACAGGTGGGGTCTATACTGAAGCTTTCTTT,CASSLVTGGVYTEAFF
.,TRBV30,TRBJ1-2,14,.,TGTGCCTGGAGTGCCCCGGAGGGGGGGCTTGGCTACACCTTC,CAWSAPEGGLGYTF
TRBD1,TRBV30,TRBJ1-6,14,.,TGTGCCTGGGAAGACAGGGACTCGTATTCACCCCTCCACTTT,CAWEDRDSYSPLHF
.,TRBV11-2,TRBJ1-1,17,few,TGTGCCAGCAGCTTAGGTGCTAGCGCTCGGGCTGGAACTGAAGCTTTCTTT,CASSLGASARAGTEAFF
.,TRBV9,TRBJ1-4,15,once,TGTGCCAGCAGCGTTTCCGGGACATCGAATGAAAAACTGTTTTTT,CASSVSGTSNEKLFF
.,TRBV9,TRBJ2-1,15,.,TGTGCCAGCAGCGACGGCGGAAGCTCCTACAATGAGCAGTTCTTC,CASSDGGSSYNEQFF
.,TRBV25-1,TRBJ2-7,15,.,TGTGCCAGCAGGGGCTTCGGCGGGATTAACGACGAGCAGTACTTC,CASRGFGGINDEQYF
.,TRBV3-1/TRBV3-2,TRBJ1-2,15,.,TGTGCCAGCAGCCCTGGGGGGGGGCGCGACTATGGCTACACCTTC,CASSPGGGRDYGYTF
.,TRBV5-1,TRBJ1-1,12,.,TGCGCCAGCAGCTTGGGGCCCACTGAAGCTTTCTTT,CASSLGPTEAFF
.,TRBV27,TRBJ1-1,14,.,TGTGCCAGCAGTCCTTTTGGGGGGAGCACTGAAGCTTTCTTT,CASSPFGGSTEAFF
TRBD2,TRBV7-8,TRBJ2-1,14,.,TGTGCCAGCAGCCCTTCGGGAGCGGGATTTGAGCAGTTCTTC,CASSPSGAGFEQFF
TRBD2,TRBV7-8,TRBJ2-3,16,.,TGTGCCAGCAGCCCTAGGACTAGCGGCCCCACAGATACGCAGTATTTT,CASSPRTSGPTDTQYF
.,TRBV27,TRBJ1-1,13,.,TGTGCCAGCAGTTTCTCAGAGAACACTGAAGCTTTCTTT,CASSFSENTEAFF
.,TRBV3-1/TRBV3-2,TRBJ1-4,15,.,TGTGCCAGCAGCCAAGAGGGGGTGACTCAAGAAAAACTGTTTTTT,CASSQEGVTQEKLFF
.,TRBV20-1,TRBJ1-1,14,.,TGCAGTGCTAGTGGGCTTTTGGGGATTGCTGAAGCTTTCTTT,CSASGLLGIAEAFF
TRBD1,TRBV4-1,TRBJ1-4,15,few,TGCGCCAGCAGCCAACAGGGACAGGGTTTTGAAAAACTGTTTTTT,CASSQQGQGFEKLFF
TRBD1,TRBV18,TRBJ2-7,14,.,TGTGCCAGCTCGTCGGGACAGAGCTCCTACGAGCAGTACTTC,CASSSGQSSYEQYF
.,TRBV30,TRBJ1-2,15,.,TGTGCCTGGAGCACCGGTGGGGGAGGCACCTATGGCTACACCTTC,CAWSTGGGGTYGYTF
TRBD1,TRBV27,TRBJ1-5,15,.,TGTGCCAGCAGCGACAGGGGGCGACCAAATCAGCCCCAGCATTTT,CASSDRGRPNQPQHF
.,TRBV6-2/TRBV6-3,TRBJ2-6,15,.,TGTGCCAGCAGTTACTGGGGGTCTGGGGCCAACGTCCTGACTTTC,CASSYWGSGANVLTF